The next 18 T cell receptor beta chains were all read from a single sample in a study of T cells in Graves' hyperthyroidism and ophthalmopathy. Using RNA transcripts as the source, TCR beta CDR3 regions were amplified. First-round RT-PCR targeting the TCR CDR3 was performed with the HTBI primer set. TCRdb re-derived calls from the multiplex PCR reads in MiXCR, one entry per CDR3 protein. The sample has fewer than 650,000 distinct CDR3 sequences, roughly 14% seen once. Input material: blood. The origin of the receptors is a woman aged 40 to 50 with Graves' ophthalmopathy.

The chain combines TRBV27 with TRBJ1-5; D gene ambiguous. CDR1 and CDR2 (germline): MNHEY, SMNVEV (reference sequence). The germline V and J ends were trimmed by 2 bases and 0 bases, with 8 bases remaining between them. The CDR3 runs 15 residues. CDR3 bases: TGTGCCAGCAGTTTAGTTTCGTCTAGCAATCAGCCCCAGCATTTT. Residues: CASSLVSSSNQPQHF.

This clonotype has a count of ten or more. The chain uses TRBV6-1 and TRBJ2-5; 11 bases align to TRBD2. V lost 4 bases, J lost 5 bases, and 3 bases stayed unmatched. There are 14 residues in the CDR3. Germline loops: CDR1 MNHNS, CDR2 SASEGT. The CDR3 bases are TGTGCCAGCAGTGTTAGCGGGAGGGCCGAGACCCAGTACTTC. This sequence encodes CASSVSGRAETQYF.

V is TRBV7-8 and J is TRBJ2-5; D is unresolved. The V end was cut by 5 bases, the J end by 8 bases, with 12 bases between. This CDR3 is 12 amino acids long. Germline CDR1 reads SGHVS; CDR2 reads FQNEAQ. The CDR3 here is CASSLWTVTQYF. As DNA, the CDR3 is TGTGCCAGCAGCCTATGGACGGTAACCCAGTACTTC. Together with reference TRBV7-8 and TRBJ2-5, the CDR3 gives the full variable domain: GAGVSQSPRYKVAKRGQDVALRCDPISGHVSLFWYQQALGQGPEFLTYFQNEAQLDKSGLPSDRFFAERPEGSVSTLKIQRTQQEDSAVYLCASSLWTVTQYFGPGTRLLVL.

This clonotype was seen at least ten times. V gene TRBV11-2 combines with J gene TRBJ1-5, with D possibly TRBD1 on 6 matching bases. Trimming removed 1 base from V and 3 bases from J, with 19 bases in between. The CDR3 is 18 residues long. In germline, CDR1 is SGHAT, CDR2 FQNNGV. CDR3 loop: CASSLVPRAGVANQPQHF. The CDR3 nucleotides are TGTGCCAGCAGCTTAGTTCCCAGGGCAGGGGTTGCCAATCAGCCCCAGCATTTT.

This clonotype has ten or more counts. This chain joins TRBV30 and TRBJ1-2, with 9 bases identical to TRBD1. J lost 7 bases, V lost 0 bases, and 6 bases had no gene match. This CDR3 has 14 residues. The germline gives CDR1 GTSNPN, CDR2 SVGIG (reference sequence). CDR3 in amino acids: CAWSVLQGAAGYTF. In DNA, the CDR3 is TGTGCCTGGAGTGTACTACAGGGGGCGGCTGGCTACACCTTC.

This clonotype came up many times. The rearrangement links TRBV6-5 to TRBJ2-7, with D perhaps matching TRBD2 (5 bases). The V end was cut by 4 bases, the J end by 2 bases, with 9 bases between. Germline CDR1 reads MNHEY; CDR2 reads SVGAGI. The length of the CDR3 is 13 residues. This CDR3 reads CASSSLGAYEQYF. The DNA of the CDR3 is TGTGCCAGCAGTTCTCTGGGAGCCTACGAGCAGTACTTC.

This clonotype was counted at least ten times. This chain uses TRBV28 with TRBJ1-5; D gene uncertain. The V gene's germline CDR1 is MDHEN and CDR2 SYDVKM. The V gene lost 4 bases and the J gene lost 8 bases, with 18 bases spanning the gap. The CDR3 sequence is 15 residues long. The CDR3 loop is CASSWAFYPGEPQHF. The DNA for the CDR3 is TGTGCCAGCAGTTGGGCCTTCTACCCCGGGGAGCCCCAGCATTTT.

This rearrangement joins TRBV15 to TRBJ2-7; weak D call: TRBD2 (6 bases). Germline assignment: CDR1 LNHNV and CDR2 YYDKDF (reference sequence). The CDR3 extends over 14 amino acids. Trimming pared 3 bases from V and 1 base from J, leaving 10 bases between. The CDR3 DNA follows: TGTGCCACCAGCAGGGTTGGGGGGTCCTACGAGCAGTACTTC. Translated, it gives CATSRVGGSYEQYF.

This clonotype was recorded many times. V usage is TRBV20-1 and J usage is TRBJ2-4, with D possibly TRBD2 on 6 matching bases. The CDR3 covers 17 residues. Germline V CDR1 and CDR2: DFQATT, SNEGSKA (reference sequence). Trimming stripped 3 bases from V and 0 bases from J, with 18 bases between. The CDR3 DNA sequence: TGCAGTGCTAGGGATCTGGGACTCCGGATAGCCAAAAACATTCAGTACTTC. Translated: CSARDLGLRIAKNIQYF.

This clonotype was observed many times. CDR3 sequence reads: CSASPWGLATGELFF. In DNA form, the CDR3 reads TGCAGTGCGAGCCCGTGGGGACTAGCGACCGGGGAGCTGTTTTTT. This rearrangement joins TRBV20-1 to TRBJ2-2; TRBD2 agrees at 10 bases. The CDR3 length is 15 residues. V trimming: 6 bases; J trimming: 5 bases; junction bases outside the gene matches: 9. The germline CDR1 and CDR2 sequences are DFQATT and SNEGSKA (reference sequence).

The gene calls are TRBV29-1 and TRBJ2-5; possibly TRBD1 for D (5 bases). From germline, CDR1 is SQVTM and CDR2 ANQGSEA. Between the trimmed V and J ends, which lost 2 bases and 3 bases, there was a span of 10 bases. The CDR3 has 13 residues. The CDR3 loop reads CSVETSGKETQYF. CDR3 nucleotides: TGCAGCGTTGAAACGTCAGGGAAAGAGACCCAGTACTTC. Using reference TRBV29-1 and TRBJ2-5 for the parts outside the CDR3, the full variable domain is SAVISQKPSRDICQRGTSLTIQCQVDSQVTMMFWYRQQPGQSLTLIATANQGSEATYESGFVIDKFPISRPNLTFSTLTVSNMSPEDSSIYLCSVETSGKETQYFGPGTRLLVL.

This rearrangement joins TRBV12-3 or TRBV12-4 to TRBJ1-2; TRBD1 might be the D (6 bases). V was pared by 3 bases and J by 7 bases, with 21 bases between. This CDR3 comprises 16 residues. Written as DNA, the CDR3 is TGTGCCAGCAGTTTCGGTGGGGGGGGCGCGAGGCTTGGCTACACCTTC. Translating it yields CASSFGGGGARLGYTF.

The table lists this clonotype with many counts. The chain has TRBV27 and TRBJ1-5; D unclear. Trimming removed 2 bases at V and 0 bases at J, with 11 bases between. Germline CDR1 and CDR2: MNHEY and SMNVEV (reference sequence). This CDR3 comprises 16 residues. As DNA, the CDR3 is TGTGCCAGCAGTTTAGGGGAGCCTTATAGCAATCAGCCCCAGCATTTT. This codes for CASSLGEPYSNQPQHF.

This clonotype was counted ten times or more. The chain links TRBV15 to TRBJ2-7, with 8 bases that match TRBD1. The CDR3 is made up of 16 amino acids. Trimming removed 0 bases from V and 5 bases from J; junction bases left unmatched: 9. Germline V lookup: CDR1 LNHNV, CDR2 YYDKDF (reference sequence). The CDR3 here is CATSRDPGTGSHEQYF. The DNA of the CDR3 is TGTGCCACCAGCAGAGATCCTGGGACAGGTAGCCACGAGCAGTACTTC.

This clonotype has at least ten counts. The chain uses TRBV25-1 and TRBJ1-1; 8 bases agree with TRBD1. Germline V CDR1 and CDR2: MGHDK, SYGVNS. The J segment lost 8 bases and the V segment lost 6 bases, leaving 2 bases of the junction unmatched. CDR3 length equals 11 residues. The CDR3 reads CASRRQGEAFF. DNA of the CDR3: TGTGCCAGCAGACGACAGGGGGAAGCTTTCTTT.

This clonotype was picked up many times. The chain combines TRBV7-8 with TRBJ1-3, with D hard to call. Germline CDR1 is SGHVS and CDR2 is FQNEAQ. CDR3 length: 16 residues. The ends were cut back, 2 bases at V and 0 bases at J, with 11 bases in the middle. The CDR3 region is CASSLIHPDSGNTIYF. In DNA form, the CDR3 reads TGTGCCAGCAGCTTAATCCATCCAGACTCTGGAAACACCATATATTTT.

There are a few counts of this clonotype. The genes are TRBV15 and TRBJ2-4; no clear D. The CDR3 length is 14 residues. Germline loops: CDR1 LNHNV, CDR2 YYDKDF (reference sequence). V lost 8 bases and J 6 bases, leaving 17 bases between the germline ends. CDR3: CATRAAGSVNIQYF. The CDR3 DNA is TGTGCCACCCGTGCGGCAGGCTCGGTAAACATTCAGTACTTC. Full variable domain (outside the CDR3, taken from reference TRBV15 and TRBJ2-4): DAMVIQNPRYQVTQFGKPVTLSCSQTLNHNVMYWYQQKSSQAPKLLFHYYDKDFNNEADTPDNFQSRRPNTSFCFLDIRSPGLGDTAMYLCATRAAGSVNIQYFGAGTRLSVL.

At least ten counts were recorded for this clonotype. V and J are TRBV28 and TRBJ2-7; D is unclear. This CDR3 region has 16 residues. The V and J ends lost 4 bases and 0 bases respectively, with 16 bases between them. Germline values: CDR1 MDHEN, CDR2 SYDVKM. CDR3 nucleotide sequence: TGTGCCAGCAGTTCCGTGGTTCAGTCCCACTCCTACGAGCAGTACTTC. Translation gives CASSSVVQSHSYEQYF.